A single sample is the source of the 24 T cell receptor beta chains below, sequenced in a study of blood T cell repertoires in COVID-19. Profiled with immunoSEQ multiplex PCR; TCRdb holds only in-frame clones, not every one. Of fewer than 300,000 clones detected, around 90% appear once; the ten largest clones hold about 0.8%. The sequenced sample was peripheral blood. The receptors shown here come from a young woman with acute or convalescent COVID-19.

The chain couples TRBV19 to TRBJ2-1; TRBD1 agrees at 9 bases. Losses at the gene ends were 9 bases for V and 4 bases for J; bases not matched to a gene: 10. The germline V gene encodes CDR1 LNHDA and CDR2 SQIVND (reference sequence). This CDR3 has 15 residues. As DNA, the CDR3 is TGTGCCAGCGGCAGACGGGACAGGGTTTACAATGAGCAGTTCTTC. Amino acid sequence: CASGRRDRVYNEQFF.

This chain links TRBV5-1 with TRBJ1-4; possible D gene TRBD1, 6 bases. Germline CDR1 is SGHRS and CDR2 is YFSETQ. This CDR3 comprises 16 residues. With 2 bases removed from V and 8 bases from J, the gap between germline ends came to 19 bases. Here the CDR3 DNA reads TGCGCCAGCAGCTTATTGGGTCGGGGGGCGCAAGAAAAACTGTTTTTT. Its protein is CASSLLGRGAQEKLFF. The whole variable domain, remainder taken from reference TRBV5-1 and TRBJ1-4, is KAGVTQTPRYLIKTRGQQVTLSCSPISGHRSVSWYQQTPGQGLQFLFEYFSETQRNKGNFPGRFSGRQFSNSRSEMNVSTLELGDSALYLCASSLLGRGAQEKLFFGSGTQLSVL.

The CDR3 sequence: CASSASGAGANTDTQYF. CDR3 sequence (DNA): TGTGCCAGCAGCGCCTCGGGAGCGGGGGCTAACACAGATACGCAGTATTTT. The chain links TRBV7-2 to TRBJ2-3; 8 nucleotides line up with TRBD2. CDR3 length equals 17 residues. The germline gives CDR1 SGHTA, CDR2 FQGNSA. The ends lost 5 bases at V and 2 bases at J; junction bases unmatched: 12.

The CDR3 region is CASSQEGANYGYTF. CDR3 coding DNA: TGTGCCAGCAGCCAAGAGGGGGCAAACTATGGCTACACCTTC. The rearrangement links TRBV4-2 to TRBJ1-2, with D possibly being TRBD1 (6 bases). Trimming left V 0 bases short and J 2 bases short, with 7 bases between. The CDR3 is 14 amino acids. Germline CDR1 and CDR2: LGHNA and YNFKEQ.

The chain links TRBV24-1 to TRBJ2-3; TRBD2 aligns across 9 bases. After removal of 3 bases from V and 0 bases from J, the junction contained 3 bases not matched to a gene. Germline values: CDR1 KGHDR, CDR2 SFDVKD. The CDR3 runs 16 residues. Here the CDR3 DNA reads TGTGCCACCAGTGATGGTAGCGGGAGTAGCACAGATACGCAGTATTTT. This sequence encodes CATSDGSGSSTDTQYF.

V gene TRBV19 combines with J gene TRBJ1-2; 7 nucleotides agree with TRBD1. Germline V gene data show CDR1 as LNHDA and CDR2 as SQIVND (reference sequence). J lost 8 bases, V lost 3 bases, and 9 bases had no gene match. The CDR3 runs 14 residues. The CDR3 loop is CASSMMGTGDGYTF. CDR3 bases: TGTGCCAGTAGTATGATGGGAACAGGGGACGGCTACACCTTC.

CDR3: CASSQARTGELFF. The CDR3 bases are TGTGCCAGCAGCCAAGCGAGGACCGGGGAGCTGTTTTTT. The V call is TRBV3-1 (or the pseudogene TRBV3-2), the J call TRBJ2-2; D is unclear. The CDR3 has 13 amino acids. V shed 1 base and J shed 5 bases, with 5 bases lying between them. Germline CDR1 reads LGHDT; CDR2 reads YNNKEL (reference sequence).

This sequence joins TRBV7-2 and TRBJ2-5, with 9 bases fitting TRBD2. Germline V gene sequence: CDR1 SGHTA, CDR2 FQGNSA. V was clipped by 0 bases and J by 4 bases; unmatched bases: 3. The CDR3 loop spans 15 amino acids. CDR3 amino acids: CASSLAAGGGETQYF. In DNA form, the CDR3 reads TGTGCCAGCAGCTTAGCCGCGGGGGGGGGAGAGACCCAGTACTTC. Together with reference TRBV7-2 and TRBJ2-5, the CDR3 gives the full variable domain: GAGVSQSPSNKVTEKGKDVELRCDPISGHTALYWYRQSLGQGLEFLIYFQGNSAPDKSGLPSDRFSAERTGGSVSTLTIQRTQQEDSAVYLCASSLAAGGGETQYFGPGTRLLVL.

This rearrangement joins TRBV4-2 to TRBJ2-1, with D unclear. This CDR3 region has 12 residues. V lost 0 bases to trimming and J lost 8 bases, with 5 bases between them. Germline-derived CDR1 and CDR2 are LGHNA and YNFKEQ. Here the CDR3 DNA reads TGTGCCAGCAGCCAAGATCGTGATGAGCAGTTCTTC. Protein sequence: CASSQDRDEQFF.

The chain couples TRBV5-1 to TRBJ2-7; 10 nucleotides match TRBD2. Unmatched junction bases numbered 7, after V lost 2 bases and J lost 5 bases. Germline V CDR1 and CDR2: SGHRS, YFSETQ. The CDR3 sequence is 15 residues long. The CDR3 DNA follows: TGCGCCAGCAGCTTAGCGGGAGGGCCGAGGAACGAGCAGTACTTC. Protein product: CASSLAGGPRNEQYF.

V gene TRBV19 combines with J gene TRBJ2-6; D uncertain. The CDR3 has 16 amino acids. Trimming left V 4 bases short and J 0 bases short, with 10 bases between. CDR1 and CDR2 (germline): LNHDA, SQIVND (reference sequence). Here the CDR3 DNA reads TGTGCCAGTAGTACCCAGGCCGACTCTGGGGCCAACGTCCTGACTTTC. Protein product: CASSTQADSGANVLTF.

The chain combines TRBV7-2 with TRBJ1-1; possibly TRBD1 for D (5 bases). The CDR3 consists of 14 residues. V lost 2 bases and J 3 bases, leaving 10 bases between the germline ends. The germline gives CDR1 SGHTA, CDR2 FQGNSA. The CDR3 region is CASSLWQGYTEAFF. In DNA form, the CDR3 reads TGTGCCAGCAGCTTATGGCAGGGTTACACTGAAGCTTTCTTT.

The chain is built from TRBV19 and TRBJ1-1; TRBD1 aligns across 7 bases. The CDR3 runs 13 residues. Germline CDR1 LNHDA, CDR2 SQIVND (reference sequence). Trimming removed 6 bases from V and 7 bases from J; junction bases left unmatched: 8. The CDR3 DNA follows: TGTGCCAGTAGCCGGGACAGTAGAATTGAAGCTTTCTTT. It encodes CASSRDSRIEAFF.

J is TRBJ1-1 and V is TRBV4-3; no clear D. Between the trimmed V and J ends, which lost 4 bases and 0 bases, there was a span of 6 bases. The germline CDR1 and CDR2 sequences are LGHNA and YSLEER. The length of the CDR3 is 13 residues. In DNA, the CDR3 is TGCGCCAGCAGCCCGGGGTTGAACACTGAAGCTTTCTTT. Its translation: CASSPGLNTEAFF.

This chain joins TRBV3-1 (or the pseudogene TRBV3-2) and TRBJ2-3; D is undetermined. The germline V and J ends were trimmed by 1 base and 2 bases, with 10 bases remaining between them. The germline V gene has CDR1 LGHDT and CDR2 YNNKEL (reference sequence). This CDR3 comprises 15 residues. The CDR3 DNA reads as TGTGCCAGCAGCCAAGCTACCCACCCCACAGATACGCAGTATTTT. Encoded protein: CASSQATHPTDTQYF.

The V gene is TRBV6-5, the J gene TRBJ2-7; 8 bases line up with TRBD1. The germline V gene encodes CDR1 MNHEY and CDR2 SVGAGI. The V and J ends lost 6 bases and 4 bases, in that order; junction bases with no gene match: 2. This CDR3 contains 12 residues. In DNA form, the CDR3 reads TGTGCCAGCAGGGACAGGGCTTACGAGCAGTACTTC. This encodes CASRDRAYEQYF.

The chain carries TRBV7-8 and TRBJ2-2; TRBD2 is a possible D gene (5 bases). Deletions cut 5 bases from V and 0 bases from J, with 7 bases between. The germline CDR1 and CDR2 sequences are SGHVS and FQNEAQ. The length of the CDR3 is 14 residues. The CDR3: CASSPGTNTGELFF. Written as DNA, the CDR3 is TGTGCCAGCAGCCCCGGGACGAACACCGGGGAGCTGTTTTTT.

The J gene is TRBJ2-3, the V gene TRBV4-1, with 11 positions matching TRBD1. The CDR3 runs to 17 residues. Germline V gene data show CDR1 as MGHRA and CDR2 as YSYEKL. Trimming removed 3 bases from V and 1 base from J; junction bases left unmatched: 6. CDR3 nucleotide sequence: TGCGCCAGCAGCCACGCCGGGACAGGGGGGGGCACAGATACGCAGTATTTT. Protein: CASSHAGTGGGTDTQYF.

This chain joins TRBV25-1 and TRBJ1-6; D gene uncertain. This CDR3 is 14 amino acids long. Germline CDR1 MGHDK, CDR2 SYGVNS. V lost 4 bases and J lost 9, with 13 bases in between. CDR3 protein: CASSAVARGSPLHF. DNA of the CDR3: TGTGCCAGCAGTGCGGTGGCCCGGGGTTCACCCCTCCACTTT.

The J gene is TRBJ1-4, the V gene TRBV19; the D gene is possibly TRBD1 (6 bases). CDR3 length: 17 amino acids. V lost 1 base and J lost 0, with 12 bases in between. Looked up from germline, CDR1 is LNHDA and CDR2 is SQIVND (reference sequence). The chain's CDR3 is CASSIGGQTSTNEKLFF. The CDR3 DNA sequence: TGTGCCAGTAGTATAGGGGGGCAGACTTCAACTAATGAAAAACTGTTTTTT.

This chain joins TRBV4-3 and TRBJ2-7; 11 bases fit TRBD2. The CDR3 has 16 residues. Germline assignment: CDR1 LGHNA and CDR2 YSLEER. With 3 bases clipped from V and 1 base from J, the junction kept 5 bases outside the gene matches. The CDR3 sequence: CASSHTSGGSSYEQYF. CDR3 nucleotide sequence: TGCGCCAGCAGCCACACTAGCGGGGGTTCTTCCTACGAGCAGTACTTC.

As concerns this clone: A read error may account for a junction end that differs from germline. The chain recombines TRBV25-1 with TRBJ2-7; 14 nucleotides match TRBD2. Germline-derived CDR1 and CDR2 are MGHDK and SYGVNS. The CDR3 length is 16 residues. This CDR3 is CASTEGTSGGRYEQYF. CDR3 DNA: TGTGCCAGCACTGAAGGGACTAGCGGGGGTCGGTACGAGCAGTACTTC.

This chain's CDR3 is CASSLGGQGAYEQYF. CDR3 nucleotides: TGTGCCAGCAGCCTGGGGGGACAGGGGGCTTACGAGCAGTACTTC. The genes are TRBV7-9 and TRBJ2-7, with TRBD1 matching over 12 bases. Germline V gives CDR1 SEHNR, CDR2 FQNEAQ (reference sequence). V was clipped by 5 bases and J by 4 bases; unmatched bases: 6. The CDR3 contains 15 residues.

This clone was detected a few times. V and J are TRBV27 and TRBJ1-6, with 8 bases fitting TRBD1. V trimming: 2 bases; J trimming: 5 bases; junction bases outside the gene matches: 2. This CDR3 region has 15 residues. Germline CDR1 and CDR2: MNHEY and SMNVEV (reference sequence). The CDR3 DNA reads as TGTGCCAGCAGTTTAGAGGACAGGGATAATTCACCCCTCCACTTT. It specifies CASSLEDRDNSPLHF.